These 14 T cell receptor beta chains were all obtained from the same sample, sequenced in a study of spatial heterogeneity in lung cancer. As to time point: sample taken at primary tumor resection. No cell sorting; template was whole RNA from tumor, lung tissue or PBMC. MiXCR was run by TCRdb on the 5' RACE reads, yielding one entry per CDR3 protein. The data contain tens of thousands of distinct CDR3 sequences, 6.9% of them singletons. The sequencing here drew on PBMCs, taken at surgery. The receptors here all came from a male donor with early-stage non-small cell lung cancer.

CDR3 bases: TGTGCCAGCAGTGGACAGGATAATAATTCACCCCTCCACTTT. Translated: CASSGQDNNSPLHF. The chain couples TRBV2 to TRBJ1-6, with TRBD1 as a possible D gene (6 bases). V was clipped by 4 bases and J by 5 bases, with 9 bases between them. The CDR3 covers 14 residues. Germline V gene data show CDR1 as SNHLY and CDR2 as FYNNEI.

In this sample, this clonotype turned up a few times. V and J are TRBV20-1 and TRBJ2-2; 10 bases agree with TRBD2. Germline values: CDR1 DFQATT, CDR2 SNEGSKA (reference sequence). V gave up 0 bases and J gave up 3 bases; unmatched junction bases: 4. The CDR3 is made up of 16 amino acids. CDR3 amino acids: CSARDPLAGDTGELFF. The CDR3 DNA sequence: TGCAGTGCTAGAGATCCCCTAGCGGGAGACACCGGGGAGCTGTTTTTT.

This clonotype has only a few counts. J is TRBJ1-5 and V is TRBV20-1; tentatively, D is TRBD1 (5 bases). The germline CDR1 and CDR2 sequences are DFQATT and SNEGSKA (reference sequence). The CDR3 runs to 13 residues. Trimming removed 6 bases from V and 7 bases from J, with 16 bases in between. CDR3 in amino acids: CSAALDKAQPQHF. The CDR3 DNA sequence: TGCAGTGCCGCACTGGACAAGGCCCAGCCCCAGCATTTT.

This clonotype was recorded many times. V and J are TRBV6-5 and TRBJ2-5; D gene unclear. Trimming left V 5 bases short and J 3 bases short, with 4 bases between. The CDR3 has 11 amino acids. CDR1 and CDR2 (germline): MNHEY, SVGAGI. The CDR3 loop is CASSRKETQYF. CDR3 sequence (DNA): TGTGCCAGCAGTAGAAAAGAGACCCAGTACTTC.

This clonotype was counted only a few times. The gene calls are TRBV18 and TRBJ1-1; a weak D match, TRBD1 (5 bases). CDR1 is KGHSH, CDR2 LQKENI, per germline. Trimming took off 3 bases at V and 11 bases at J, with 19 bases between the two ends. The CDR3 is made up of 14 amino acids. The CDR3 DNA reads as TGTGCCAGCTCACCGAGGGACGGCATAAGTGGTGCTTTCTTT. Translating it yields CASSPRDGISGAFF. Based on the CDR3 plus reference TRBV18 and TRBJ1-1, the full variable domain is NAGVMQNPRHLVRRRGQEARLRCSPMKGHSHVYWYRQLPEEGLKFMVYLQKENIIDESGMPKERFSAEFPKEGPSILRIQQVVRGDSAAYFCASSPRDGISGAFFGQGTRLTVV.

This clonotype has a count of ten or more. V usage is TRBV4-2 and J usage is TRBJ2-4, with D possibly matching TRBD2 (5 bases). The CDR3 is made up of 15 amino acids. Deletions cut 0 bases from V and 2 bases from J, with 8 bases between. Germline V gene data show CDR1 as LGHNA and CDR2 as YNFKEQ. The CDR3 protein is CASSQDEGTKNIQYF. As DNA, the CDR3 is TGTGCCAGCAGCCAAGATGAGGGAACCAAAAACATTCAGTACTTC.

This clonotype was seen repeatedly, ten times or more. V is TRBV2 and J is TRBJ1-2; 8 positions agree with TRBD1. V was pared by 2 bases and J by 4 bases, with 12 bases of the junction left unmatched. CDR3 size: 17 residues. Germline V lookup: CDR1 SNHLY, CDR2 FYNNEI. CDR3 loop: CASSEQQGASRIYGYTF. The CDR3 DNA sequence: TGTGCCAGCAGTGAACAGCAGGGGGCGAGTCGTATCTATGGCTACACCTTC.

This clonotype has a count of ten or more. The V gene is TRBV11-2, the J gene TRBJ1-5; no definite D call. Germline assignment: CDR1 SGHAT and CDR2 FQNNGV. Trimming left V 3 bases short and J 4 bases short, with 13 bases between. The CDR3 sequence is 15 residues long. The CDR3 region has the DNA TGTGCCAGCAGCTTTAATGGAGGATTTAATCAGCCCCAGCATTTT. Amino acid sequence: CASSFNGGFNQPQHF. Full variable domain (missing parts from reference TRBV11-2 and TRBJ1-5): EAGVAQSPRYKIIEKRQSVAFWCNPISGHATLYWYQQILGQGPKLLIQFQNNGVVDDSQLPKDRFSAERLKGVDSTLKIQPAKLEDSAVYLCASSFNGGFNQPQHFGDGTRLSIL.

This clonotype appeared a few times. J is TRBJ2-3 and V is TRBV19, with 10 positions matching TRBD2. The CDR3 sequence is 15 residues long. Trimming took 9 bases from V and 2 from J; bases not matched to a gene: 8. Per the germline V gene, CDR1 is LNHDA and CDR2 is SQIVND (reference sequence). CDR3 sequence: CASNPAGGITDTQYF. CDR3 DNA sequence: TGTGCCAGCAACCCAGCGGGGGGGATCACAGATACGCAGTATTTT.

This clonotype was observed at least ten times. CDR3 coding DNA: TGCAGTGCTAGAGATCCCTCTAGCGATTTCTCGTATAATGAGCAGTTCTTC. Amino acid sequence: CSARDPSSDFSYNEQFF. This sequence joins TRBV20-1 and TRBJ2-1, with TRBD2 as a possible D gene (6 bases). The CDR3 contains 17 residues. V was clipped by 0 bases and J by 7 bases, with 22 bases between them. Germline values: CDR1 DFQATT, CDR2 SNEGSKA (reference sequence).

This clonotype was picked up a small number of times. The chain has TRBV6-6 and TRBJ1-5, with a weak D call TRBD1 (5 bases). CDR3 length: 14 residues. Germline CDR1 is MNHNY and CDR2 is SVGAGI (reference sequence). Trimming removed 0 bases from V and 2 bases from J, with 5 bases in between. The CDR3 reads CASSYSGGNQPQHF. The DNA of the CDR3 is TGTGCCAGCAGTTACTCAGGGGGCAATCAGCCCCAGCATTTT.

This clonotype rates as medium-sized. DNA for the CDR3: TGCAGTGCTAGGGATGCAGGGTTGGGCTATGGCTACACCTTC. Its protein product is CSARDAGLGYGYTF. The J gene is TRBJ1-2, the V gene TRBV20-1, with D perhaps TRBD1 (5 bases). The V gene lost 3 bases and the J gene lost 4 bases, with 15 bases spanning the gap. The length of the CDR3 is 14 residues. Germline CDR1 reads DFQATT; CDR2 reads SNEGSKA (reference sequence).

This clonotype was seen ten or more times. This chain links TRBV24-1 with TRBJ1-1, with D unclear. Looked up from germline, CDR1 is KGHDR and CDR2 is SFDVKD. The CDR3 has 16 amino acids. V lost 0 bases and J 3 bases, leaving 13 bases between the germline ends. CDR3 sequence reads: CATSDLPPDCDTEAFF. Written as DNA, the CDR3 is TGTGCCACCAGTGATTTGCCGCCGGACTGTGACACTGAAGCTTTCTTT.

In this sample, this clonotype turned up many times. The chain is built from TRBV29-1 and TRBJ2-3; D may be TRBD1 (5 bases). This CDR3 spans 11 amino acids. V lost 3 bases and J 6 bases, leaving 7 bases between the germline ends. The germline CDR1 and CDR2 sequences are SQVTM and ANQGSEA. The CDR3 reads CSVEKGDTQYF. CDR3 bases: TGCAGCGTTGAGAAGGGGGATACGCAGTATTTT.